The sequence of this TCR beta chain was determined in a study of blood T cell repertoires in COVID-19 (TCRdb year 2020). With regard to the full study: The collaborator samples originated in the United States, Italy and Spain and spanned the acute and convalescent phases of COVID-19. The prospective study material was composed of cDNA or gDNA derived from T cells, B-cell-depleted T cells, or PBMCs. Deeply sampled blood TCRbeta repertoires from subjects exposed to, actively infected with, or recovered from COVID-19 were included in the dataset. The repertoires were released in a freely available public database intended as a resource for research on the immune response to SARS-CoV-2. The samples were drawn from the first 160 participants of the ongoing ImmuneRACE study and from over 950 subjects provided by 6 global collaborators. Nearly every sample came with metadata listing a de-identified subject ID, COVID-19 status, age in years and sex. Where available, HLA class I and class II types were obtained from metadata supplied by the sample provider rather than from assay-based typing.

One collaborating source in Seattle enrolled patients while the patients were actively infected and followed the patients over time throughout the course of disease. Whole blood was collected in K2EDTA tubes by collaborating institutions according to the institutions' own protocols. For TCRbeta analysis, collaborator samples were shipped as frozen whole blood, as isolated PBMCs, or as DNA extracted from either sample type. The cysteine opens and the phenylalanine closes a CDR3 of 12 amino acids. Only the CDR3 part of the read is kept: 36 bases, read in frame from the first base. From a lookup of the germline V gene, CDR1 and CDR2 are SQVTM and ANQGSEA. A distance of 10 bases separates the germline ends of V and J, which lose 2 bases and 6 bases respectively. Worth noting for this clone: Its antigen has not been determined. It has no much larger one-base neighbor in the sample; base qualities were not kept.

Findings and caveats that apply to the study as a whole: The quantity of clinical and demographic metadata differed by source and by participant and was supplied without curation.

TCRbeta CDR3 regions were amplified from genomic DNA by means of the immunoSEQ Assay, a bias-controlled multiplex PCR. The study's processing was this. Within the assay, amplification of reference gene primers was used to estimate how many nucleated cells each sample contained. Sequence reads were collapsed and filtered to measure the absolute abundance of every unique TCRbeta CDR3 rearrangement. For each sample, productive Simpson clonality was calculated as the square root of Simpson's diversity index across productive rearrangements. As stored in TCRdb, this immuneACCESS dataset retains in-frame rearrangements with V and J assigned. A fraction of the clones does not appear; measured against another copy, unresolved V genes explain less than half of the discrepancy, and the remainder lacks a known reason. From that table come the V and J calls and clone size; the DNA was used to work out D and trimming. The sample table shows around 150,000 clones, and 80% to 85% are seen once. The ten biggest clones cover 8.9% of the sample.

This receptor chain uses TRBV29-1 and TRBJ1-2; no D gene is confidently identified. The TCR sequence derives from a man aged 25-45 years with COVID-19, enrolled during active disease. What was sequenced was peripheral blood. The sequenced DNA is TGCAGCGTTGAACGACGAGGCGATGGCTACACCTTC. Its coded protein is CSVERRGDGYTF.